This note documents a single T cell receptor (beta chain) sequence. TCRdb reprocessed the RT-PCR reads via MiXCR and lists one record per CDR3 protein. The data contain around 700,000 distinct CDR3 sequences, 13% to 15% of them singletons. Sequenced: memory CD4+ T cells from blood. The receptor was derived from a female donor in good health, serving as a healthy control.

The CDR3 here is CASSSAATGYNEQFF. Here the CDR3 DNA reads TGTGCCAGCAGTTCTGCTGCGACAGGCTACAATGAGCAGTTCTTC. The chain uses TRBV7-8 and TRBJ2-1; TRBD1 is a possible D gene (6 bases). CDR3 size: 15 residues. Germline V gene lookup returns CDR1 SGHVS and CDR2 FQNEAQ. The V and J ends lost 6 bases and 3 bases respectively, with 15 bases between them.